This T cell receptor (beta chain) was obtained from a study of CD8 T cells in ankylosing spondylitis. General study findings and limits: In ankylosing spondylitis blood, a motif of several highly homologous TCR beta variants appeared characteristic. Some of the motif variants had earlier been found in reactive arthritis patients' fluid and blood. The clones that were linked to disease were reported to be significantly enriched in matched synovial fluid samples from ankylosing spondylitis patients.

Comments on this clonotype: Its antigen is unknown.

Molecular-barcoded quantitative 5'-RACE produced these TCR beta libraries. TCRdb analysed the 5' RACE reads with MiXCR anew, one entry per CDR3 protein. The sample consists of 350,000 or so distinct CDR3 sequences, approximately 14% of them appearing once. Germline CDR1 MNHEY, CDR2 SMNVEV (reference sequence). The CDR3 is 17 amino acids. Trimming removed 6 bases from V and 5 bases from J, with 24 bases in between. The chain is built from TRBV27 and TRBJ2-3; possible D gene TRBD2, 7 bases. Material for sequencing was blood, either unsorted or a sorted T cell fraction (not recorded which). This sequence was found in a male donor with ankylosing spondylitis or in good health (not recorded which). The CDR3 bases are TGTGCCAGCAGGGAGCTTGGGGGGCGGGAGACCGGAGATACGCAGTATTTT. It translates to CASRELGGRETGDTQYF.